Described below is a single T cell receptor (beta chain) sequence and its context. Its matching antigen is unknown. The data were taken from a study of OX40 agonist ivuxolimab in advanced cancers. General study points: Partly responding patients at 0.1-3.0 mg/kg showed some of the smallest clonal expansion.

Generated by immunoSEQ multiplex PCR, the TCRdb table keeps only in-frame clones and is missing some. The sample holds roughly 80,000 clones; over 80% are singletons and the top ten take roughly 0.8%. Sequenced material: CD4+ or CD8+ T cells sorted from blood, taken in a trial of the OX40 agonist ivuxolimab. The source of this sequence is an adult with an advanced solid tumor such as melanoma, head and neck, liver or kidney cancer.

CDR3 region: CASSAQGTGANVLTF. CDR3 sequence (DNA): TGTGCCAGCAGTGCTCAGGGTACTGGGGCCAACGTCCTGACTTTC. The chain is built from TRBV25-1 and TRBJ2-6; a possible D gene is TRBD1 (5 bases). This CDR3 comprises 15 residues. Per germline, CDR1 MGHDK and CDR2 SYGVNS. The V and J ends lost 4 bases and 2 bases respectively, with 9 bases between them.